This TCR beta chain is drawn from a study of cytomegalovirus exposure and HLA in healthy donors. This clone appeared a few times. Per the germline V gene, CDR1 is MDHEN and CDR2 is SYDVKM. The CDR3 covers 16 residues. The V and J ends lost 4 bases and 1 base respectively, with 14 bases between them. The PCR had 60 Vbeta and 13 Jbeta primers. Profiled with immunoSEQ multiplex PCR; TCRdb holds only in-frame clones, not every one. The sample consists of about 130,000 clones, roughly 17% of them appearing once. What was sequenced was PBMCs. The rearrangement links TRBV28 to TRBJ1-5; unclear D gene. The clonotype comes from a female donor in good health and CMV-seropositive. The CDR3, as DNA: TGTGCCAGCAGTTCCCCCTCCGGTAGAAGCAATCAGCCCCAGCATTTT. This encodes CASSSPSGRSNQPQHF. Using reference TRBV28 and TRBJ1-5 for the parts outside the CDR3, the full variable domain is DVKVTQSSRYLVKRTGEKVFLECVQDMDHENMFWYRQDPGLGLRLIYFSYDVKMKEKGDIPEGYSVSREKKERFSLILESASTNQTSMYLCASSSPSGRSNQPQHFGDGTRLSIL.